This is a list of T cell receptor beta chains from one sample in a study of beta chain features in type 1 diabetes. The assay was immunoSEQ multiplex PCR, and TCRdb's table has in-frame clones only and misses some. The table has 600,000 to 700,000 clones, under 15% seen once. The sequenced sample consisted of naive CD4+ T cells from blood. The receptors stem from a man aged 25-40 years with type 1 diabetes. Each CDR3 is given with its conserved first and last residue. D genes are given only for firm matches. A clone size is listed for some rows: how often the clone was seen (once, few, many), or a class if it is expanded.

D gene: -; J gene: TRBJ2-1; V gene: TRBV11-2; clone size: few; CDR3 protein: CASSLAVGSYNEQFF; CDR3 DNA: TGTGCCAGCAGCTTGGCGGTGGGCTCCTACAATGAGCAGTTCTTC
D gene: TRBD1; J gene: TRBJ2-1; V gene: TRBV10-3; clone size: few; CDR3 protein: CAISDVVGTAGYNEQFF; CDR3 DNA: TGTGCCATCAGTGATGTTGTTGGGACAGCAGGGTACAATGAGCAGTTCTTC
D gene: -; J gene: TRBJ1-2; V gene: TRBV6-5; clone size: once; CDR3 protein: CASRPNRGQNYGYTF; CDR3 DNA: TGTGCCAGCAGGCCAAACCGGGGGCAGAACTATGGCTACACCTTC
D gene: TRBD1; J gene: TRBJ2-7; V gene: TRBV27; clone size: -; CDR3 protein: CASRPGGQGAYEQYF; CDR3 DNA: TGTGCCAGCAGGCCAGGTGGACAGGGGGCCTACGAGCAGTACTTC
D gene: -; J gene: TRBJ1-2; V gene: TRBV4-3; clone size: -; CDR3 protein: CASSQDLSGQRAYGYTF; CDR3 DNA: TGCGCCAGCAGCCAAGATCTTAGCGGGCAGCGCGCGTATGGCTACACCTTC
D gene: -; J gene: TRBJ2-7; V gene: TRBV7-3; clone size: -; CDR3 protein: CASSLRASRSYEQYF; CDR3 DNA: TGTGCCAGCAGCTTAAGGGCTAGTAGAAGCTACGAGCAGTACTTC
D gene: -; J gene: TRBJ1-6; V gene: TRBV5-6; clone size: -; CDR3 protein: CASSLVPTYSPLHF; CDR3 DNA: TGTGCCAGCAGCTTGGTCCCGACGTATTCACCCCTCCACTTT
D gene: TRBD2; J gene: TRBJ2-1; V gene: TRBV4-2; clone size: few; CDR3 protein: CASSQDPSGTSGSYNEQFF; CDR3 DNA: TGTGCCAGCAGCCAAGACCCCTCCGGGACTAGCGGCTCCTACAATGAGCAGTTCTTC
D gene: -; J gene: TRBJ1-5; V gene: TRBV7-2; clone size: -; CDR3 protein: CASSLDYQPQHF; CDR3 DNA: TGTGCCAGCAGCTTAGACTATCAGCCCCAGCATTTT
D gene: -; J gene: TRBJ2-4; V gene: TRBV15; clone size: -; CDR3 protein: CATSRDMRPPPIQYF; CDR3 DNA: TGTGCCACCAGCAGAGATATGAGGCCTCCCCCCATTCAGTACTTC
D gene: -; J gene: TRBJ2-1; V gene: TRBV2; clone size: -; CDR3 protein: CASSVRSRVNNEQFF; CDR3 DNA: TGTGCCAGCAGTGTCAGGTCCAGGGTCAACAATGAGCAGTTCTTC
D gene: -; J gene: TRBJ1-5; V gene: TRBV18; clone size: few; CDR3 protein: CASSPQDGINQPQHF; CDR3 DNA: TGTGCCAGCTCACCCCAGGACGGAATCAATCAGCCCCAGCATTTT
D gene: -; J gene: TRBJ1-5; V gene: TRBV29-1; clone size: -; CDR3 protein: CSVEEGSGRNQPQHF; CDR3 DNA: TGCAGCGTTGAAGAGGGGTCCGGACGCAATCAGCCCCAGCATTTT
D gene: -; J gene: TRBJ1-4; V gene: TRBV5-1; clone size: few; CDR3 protein: CASRSGEEKLFF; CDR3 DNA: TGCGCCAGCAGATCGGGAGAGGAAAAACTGTTTTTT
D gene: -; J gene: TRBJ2-4; V gene: TRBV9; clone size: few; CDR3 protein: CASSVAETQAGIQYF; CDR3 DNA: TGTGCCAGCAGCGTAGCTGAGACCCAGGCGGGCATTCAGTACTTC
D gene: TRBD2; J gene: TRBJ2-3; V gene: TRBV27; clone size: few; CDR3 protein: CASSWTSGTTDTQYF; CDR3 DNA: TGTGCCAGCAGCTGGACTAGCGGAACCACAGATACGCAGTATTTT
D gene: -; J gene: TRBJ2-7; V gene: TRBV19; clone size: -; CDR3 protein: CATRDTYEQYF; CDR3 DNA: TGTGCCACCAGGGACACCTACGAGCAGTACTTC
D gene: -; J gene: TRBJ2-1; V gene: TRBV9; clone size: few; CDR3 protein: CASSENSYNEQFF; CDR3 DNA: TGTGCCAGCAGCGAAAACAGCTACAATGAGCAGTTCTTC
D gene: -; J gene: TRBJ2-3; V gene: TRBV5-4; clone size: -; CDR3 protein: CASSSFSHDTQYF; CDR3 DNA: TGTGCCAGCAGCTCATTTAGCCACGATACGCAGTATTTT
D gene: -; J gene: TRBJ1-1; V gene: TRBV13; clone size: few; CDR3 protein: CASSLGTGAEAFF; CDR3 DNA: TGTGCCAGCAGCTTAGGAACGGGGGCTGAAGCTTTCTTT
D gene: TRBD1; J gene: TRBJ1-6; V gene: TRBV6-6; clone size: -; CDR3 protein: CASCHEGAGNSPLHF; CDR3 DNA: TGTGCCAGCTGTCATGAGGGGGCGGGTAATTCACCCCTCCACTTT
D gene: TRBD1; J gene: TRBJ1-2; V gene: TRBV29-1; clone size: few; CDR3 protein: CSVVPGTGEANYGYTF; CDR3 DNA: TGCAGCGTTGTTCCCGGGACAGGGGAGGCTAACTATGGCTACACCTTC
D gene: -; J gene: TRBJ2-5; V gene: TRBV20-1; clone size: few; CDR3 protein: CSARSPETQYF; CDR3 DNA: TGCAGTGCTAGAAGCCCGGAGACCCAGTACTTC
D gene: -; J gene: TRBJ2-3; V gene: TRBV28; clone size: few; CDR3 protein: CASTTSGRAGTDTQYF; CDR3 DNA: TGTGCCAGCACCACTAGTGGCAGGGCGGGAACAGATACGCAGTATTTT
D gene: -; J gene: TRBJ1-2; V gene: TRBV13; clone size: few; CDR3 protein: CASSLVAGSGYTF; CDR3 DNA: TGTGCCAGCAGCTTAGTGGCGGGGAGCGGCTACACCTTC
D gene: -; J gene: TRBJ2-7; V gene: TRBV6-1; clone size: -; CDR3 protein: CASSAYRDKSSYEQYF; CDR3 DNA: TGTGCCAGCAGTGCCTACCGGGACAAAAGCTCCTACGAGCAGTACTTC
D gene: -; J gene: TRBJ1-4; V gene: TRBV6-5; clone size: few; CDR3 protein: CASSRTRSDEKLFF; CDR3 DNA: TGTGCCAGCAGTCGGACACGCTCCGATGAAAAACTGTTTTTT
D gene: TRBD2; J gene: TRBJ2-7; V gene: TRBV27; clone size: -; CDR3 protein: CASSLRGLAGVYEQYF; CDR3 DNA: TGTGCCAGCAGTTTAAGAGGGCTAGCGGGGGTATACGAGCAGTACTTC
D gene: -; J gene: TRBJ2-7; V gene: TRBV29-1; clone size: -; CDR3 protein: CSVGGGMRSYEQYF; CDR3 DNA: TGCAGCGTTGGTGGGGGGATGAGGTCCTACGAGCAGTACTTC
D gene: -; J gene: TRBJ1-1; V gene: TRBV18; clone size: few; CDR3 protein: CASSSPSNTEAFF; CDR3 DNA: TGTGCCAGCTCCTCCCCTAGTAACACTGAAGCTTTCTTT
D gene: -; J gene: TRBJ1-2; V gene: TRBV5-1; clone size: few; CDR3 protein: CATSDSTYGYTF; CDR3 DNA: TGCGCCACCTCGGACAGCACCTATGGCTACACCTTC
D gene: -; J gene: TRBJ1-2; V gene: TRBV11-2; clone size: -; CDR3 protein: CASSLDESSGYTF; CDR3 DNA: TGTGCCAGCAGCTTAGATGAGAGCTCGGGCTACACCTTC
D gene: TRBD1; J gene: TRBJ2-5; V gene: TRBV18; clone size: -; CDR3 protein: CASSTGQGETQYF; CDR3 DNA: TGTGCCAGCTCAACGGGACAGGGGGAGACCCAGTACTTC
D gene: -; J gene: TRBJ2-5; V gene: TRBV27; clone size: -; CDR3 protein: CASSPNMFPETQYF; CDR3 DNA: TGTGCCAGCAGTCCCAACATGTTTCCAGAGACCCAGTACTTC
D gene: -; J gene: TRBJ2-5; V gene: TRBV5-1; clone size: few; CDR3 protein: CASSRPGTQYF; CDR3 DNA: TGCGCCAGCAGCCGGCCCGGGACCCAGTACTTC
D gene: -; J gene: TRBJ1-3; V gene: TRBV29-1; clone size: -; CDR3 protein: CSVEVTGNTIYF; CDR3 DNA: TGCAGCGTTGAGGTGACTGGAAACACCATATATTTT
D gene: TRBD1; J gene: TRBJ1-2; V gene: TRBV19; clone size: few; CDR3 protein: CATTGQGFGYTF; CDR3 DNA: TGTGCCACAACGGGACAGGGGTTTGGCTACACCTTC